The present T cell receptor beta chain was sequenced within a study of identical twins. Study-level findings and limits: The more abundant beta clonotypes in cord blood had fewer insertions, and memory repertoires did not show this.

Template switching added a universal primer binding site, and final cDNA carried unique molecular identifiers. TCRdb re-derived calls from the 5' RACE reads in MiXCR, one entry per CDR3 protein. Of around 370,000 distinct CDR3 sequences listed, roughly 9% were seen once; the top ten hold approximately 9.3%. CDR3 size: 13 residues. From germline, CDR1 is MNHEY and CDR2 SVGAGI. After removal of 6 bases from V and 4 bases from J, the junction contained 3 bases not matched to a gene. This clonotype was counted between two and nine times. The antigen remains unidentified. The clonotype originates from a woman aged 50 to 60 in good health. Sequenced: naive T cells sorted from blood. V usage is TRBV6-5 and J usage is TRBJ2-5, with 9 nucleotides matching TRBD1. The CDR3 region has the DNA TGTGCCAGCAGGTGGACAGGGGTAGAGACCCAGTACTTC. Protein sequence: CASRWTGVETQYF.